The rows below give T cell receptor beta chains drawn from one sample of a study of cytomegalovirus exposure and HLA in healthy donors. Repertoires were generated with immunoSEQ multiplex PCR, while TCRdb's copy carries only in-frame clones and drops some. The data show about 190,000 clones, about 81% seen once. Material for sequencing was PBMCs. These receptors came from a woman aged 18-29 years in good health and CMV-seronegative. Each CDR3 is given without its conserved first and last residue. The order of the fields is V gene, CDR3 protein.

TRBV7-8	ASSLVRTEEAF
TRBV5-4	ASSYRDSGTDTQY
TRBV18	ASSPGTGRTEAF
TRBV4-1	ASRPGQEYSYEQY
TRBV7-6	ASSQNQGFDEQY
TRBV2	ASSETGQGYGYT
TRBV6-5	ASSSSGTSTDTQY
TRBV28	ASSKLAYEQY
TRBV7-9	ASSLIPGLATYNEQF
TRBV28	ASWDSRETQY
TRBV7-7	ASSSSGGAFGEQF
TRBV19	ASRPGLATHEQF
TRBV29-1	SVPGQNTGELF
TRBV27	ASSPRQNNQPQH
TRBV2	ASIENHSYEQY
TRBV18	ASSLGGGVSYEQY
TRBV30	AWSVRRGNQPQH
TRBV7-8	ASSYQGATEKLF
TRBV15	ATSWGAGEQPGELF
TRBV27	ASSPGSGRRPDTQY
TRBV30	AWNSGRGSTDTQY
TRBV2	ASSVLGSSYNEQF
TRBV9	ASSSTGGVETQY
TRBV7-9	ASRGEGYNEQF
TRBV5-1	ASRRDNSYEQY
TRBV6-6	ASSRAGTGLQETQY
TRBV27	ASSLTALNTEAF
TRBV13	ASSLGAHRATEAF
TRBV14	ASSQLVGLAGAEQF
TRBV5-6	ASSLSGGRDYNEQF
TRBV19	ASSIDLTGPYGYT
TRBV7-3	ASTHTTGVGELF
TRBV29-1	SVEDTANYGYT
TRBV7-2	ASSLSWTSGIGYEQY
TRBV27	ASPRGLAKTSNEQF
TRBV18	ASSPLDGGPTTDTQY
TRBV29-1	SVSNQGAAIY
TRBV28	ASSSDTEAF
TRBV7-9	ASAQILAGSTDTQY
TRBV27	ASSYWTGLNTEAF
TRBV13	ASSGTSGSYEQY
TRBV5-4	ASSSRPRGTEAF